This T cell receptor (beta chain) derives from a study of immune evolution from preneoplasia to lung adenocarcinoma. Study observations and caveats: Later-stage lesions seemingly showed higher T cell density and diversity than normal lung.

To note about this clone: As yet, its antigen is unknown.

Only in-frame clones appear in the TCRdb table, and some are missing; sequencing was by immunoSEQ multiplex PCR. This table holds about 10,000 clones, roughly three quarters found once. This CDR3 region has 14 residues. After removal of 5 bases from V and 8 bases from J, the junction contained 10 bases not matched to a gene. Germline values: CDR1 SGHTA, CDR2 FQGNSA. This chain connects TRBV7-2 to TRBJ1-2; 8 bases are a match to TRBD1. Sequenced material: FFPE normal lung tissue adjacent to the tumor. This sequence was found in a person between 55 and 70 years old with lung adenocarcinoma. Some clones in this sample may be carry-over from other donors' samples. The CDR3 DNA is TGTGCCAGCAGCACATCGGGACAGGCCCAAGGCTACACCTTC. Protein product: CASSTSGQAQGYTF.